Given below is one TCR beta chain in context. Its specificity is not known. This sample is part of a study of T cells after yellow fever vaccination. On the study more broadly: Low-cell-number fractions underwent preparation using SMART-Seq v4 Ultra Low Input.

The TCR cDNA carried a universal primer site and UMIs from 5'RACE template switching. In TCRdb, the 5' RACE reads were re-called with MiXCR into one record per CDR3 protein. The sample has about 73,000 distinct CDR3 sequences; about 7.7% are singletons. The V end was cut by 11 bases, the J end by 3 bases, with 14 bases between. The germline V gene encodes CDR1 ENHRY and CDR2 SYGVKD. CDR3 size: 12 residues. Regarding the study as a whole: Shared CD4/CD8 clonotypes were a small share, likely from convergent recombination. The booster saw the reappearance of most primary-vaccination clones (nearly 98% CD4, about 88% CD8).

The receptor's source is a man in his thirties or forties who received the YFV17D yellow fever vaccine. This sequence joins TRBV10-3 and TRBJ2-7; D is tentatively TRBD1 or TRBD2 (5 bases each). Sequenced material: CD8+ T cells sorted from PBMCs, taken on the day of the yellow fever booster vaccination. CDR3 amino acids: CAAGTADYEQYF. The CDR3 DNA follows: TGTGCCGCCGGGACCGCCGACTACGAGCAGTACTTC.